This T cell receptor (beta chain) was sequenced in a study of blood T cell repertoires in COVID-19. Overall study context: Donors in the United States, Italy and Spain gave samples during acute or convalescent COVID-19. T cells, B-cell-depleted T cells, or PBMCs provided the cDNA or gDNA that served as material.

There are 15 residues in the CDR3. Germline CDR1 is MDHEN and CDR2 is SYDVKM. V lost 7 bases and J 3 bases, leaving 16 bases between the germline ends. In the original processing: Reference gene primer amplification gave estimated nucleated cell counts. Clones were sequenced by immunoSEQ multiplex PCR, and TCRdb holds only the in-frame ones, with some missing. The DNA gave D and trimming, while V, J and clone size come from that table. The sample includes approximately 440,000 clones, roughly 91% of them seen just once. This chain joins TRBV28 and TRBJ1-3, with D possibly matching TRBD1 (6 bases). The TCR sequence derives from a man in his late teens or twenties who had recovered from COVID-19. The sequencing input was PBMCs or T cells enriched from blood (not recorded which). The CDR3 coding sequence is TGTGCCAGCAACACCGACAGGTATTTTGGAAACACCATATATTTT. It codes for CASNTDRYFGNTIYF.